The entry that follows covers one T cell receptor beta chain sequence. This receptor's antigen is unknown. The input lacks base qualities; no much larger clone sits a single base away. TCRB CDR3 sequencing used the immunoSEQ assay on genomic DNA. Regarding the original processing steps: Only a few patient CD8+ clones larger than 1% matched published virus-specific TCRB sequences when compared against them. The analyses included only productive TCRB rearrangements. Clonality was expressed as a Shannon entropy-based productive clonality index, with each clone defined by a unique TCRB CDR3 sequence. The template counts of each clone relative to the total templates per sample were used to calculate repertoire overlap between two samples. A correlation with a Spearman r of roughly 0.61 was found between V-gene usage by flow cytometry and V-gene usage by TCRB sequencing. TCRdb limited this immuneACCESS table to in-frame rearrangements with V and J called. A share of clones is missing; checked studies link under half to unresolved V genes, and the rest is unexplained. V, J and clone size are those of that table, while D and trimming were read from the DNA. Recorded for this sample are thousands of clones; roughly 74% of them occurred a single time. The ten largest clones add up to under 25% of the sample.

CD4+ and CD8+ cells were isolated by positive magnetic bead selection on an AutoMACS, and purity was checked by flow cytometry. Initial screening for clonal expansions relied on flow cytometry with a TCR V beta antibody panel, after which sorted CD8+ fractions underwent TCRB deep sequencing for characterization. Ficoll-Paque PLUS density gradient separation was used to isolate peripheral blood mononuclear cells. Using Nucleospin Tissue or Tissue XS kits, DNA was extracted from CD4-enriched, CD8-enriched or PBMC samples, with quantification by a Qubit 2.0 fluorometer. This entry belongs to a study of somatic mutations in cytotoxic T cells in rheumatoid arthritis (dated by TCRdb to between 2016 and 2019). About the investigation overall: Peripheral blood (roughly 33 ml EDTA) was collected from patients immediately after diagnosis and before any treatment began. A FACSAria II or Sony SH800 was used to flow-sort some V beta antibody-stained T-cell populations at nearly 100% purity, and TCRB sequencing was also done on sorted V beta1+ cells. To characterize clonality, the study used TCRB deep sequencing while asking whether somatic mutations are carried by expanded CD8+ T-cell clones in newly diagnosed, untreated rheumatoid arthritis. TCRB deep sequencing covered about 60 patients with rheumatoid arthritis along with about 20 healthy controls. Patients and controls did not essentially differ in median age, which was nearly identical between the groups. The paper as a whole reports these results and caveats: Several identical CD8+ TCRB sequences were found in both blood and synovial fluid, and in 8 of 65 patients the largest CD8+ clone exceeded 20% of CD8+ cells. CD8+ clonality increased with age in patients (Spearman r ~ 0.49) but not in healthy controls. There was no significant difference in CD8+ T-cell clonality between rheumatoid arthritis patients and age-matched healthy controls. The slight underrepresentation of TRBV07 in patients was not corrected for multiple comparisons. It was unknown which antigens the expanded CD8+ clones targeted, and their absence from virus-specific databases did not exclude viral specificity.

V is trimmed back by 6 bases and J by 5 bases, and the junction contains 8 bases that no gene match accounts for. There are 14 amino acids in the CDR3, from cysteine to phenylalanine inclusive. Solely the CDR3 DNA is kept, with 42 bases framed from the first base. CDR1 and CDR2 are read off the germline V gene as SGDLS and YYNGEE. Recombination joined TRBV9 with TRBJ2-3; 8 middle bases align to TRBD2. Sequenced: CD8+ T cells sorted from blood. The sequence derives from an adult with rheumatoid arthritis. The nucleotide sequence reads as follows: TGTGCCAGCACCCTTGGAGCGGGAGTAGATACGCAGTATTTT. Its product reads: CASTLGAGVDTQYF.